This T cell receptor (beta chain) came from a study of blood T cells in healthy people across ages. Whole-study findings and limits: In older individuals, TCR beta diversity per million T cells was lower, falling roughly linearly with age.

Donors ranged from roughly 6 to 90 years old and were healthy Caucasians in Russia. As to this clonotype: What it binds is not known.

Trimming at V came to 2 bases and at J to 5 bases, leaving 6 bases not matched to a gene. In germline, CDR1 is MNHEY, CDR2 SMNVEV (reference sequence). The CDR3 spans 15 residues. The authors ran a second PCR of about 6 to 11 cycles using a sample-barcoded 5' primer and a J-beta primer mix. Each of the cDNA molecules was tagged by a template-switch adaptor with 12 random nucleotides. In TCRdb, the 5' RACE reads were re-called with MiXCR into one record per CDR3 protein. This table has about 1,400,000 distinct CDR3 sequences, roughly 45% appearing once. The TCR was taken from a woman aged 18-35 years in good health. The chain carries TRBV27 and TRBJ1-1, with 9 nucleotides matching TRBD1. Sequencing was done on a sample of blood. In nucleotides, the CDR3 is TGTGCCAGCAGTTTAACCGGGACAGGGAGGACTGAAGCTTTCTTT. Translating gives CASSLTGTGRTEAFF.